This T cell receptor beta chain was captured in a study of blood T cell repertoires in COVID-19 (dated by TCRdb to 2020 to 2021). In the study overall: Samples from collaborators originated in the United States, Italy and Spain and spanned both the acute and convalescent phases of COVID-19. The dataset comprised deeply sampled blood TCRbeta repertoires from subjects exposed to, actively infected with, or recovered from COVID-19. Samples were obtained from the ongoing ImmuneRACE study (first 160 participants) and from about 1,300 subjects provided by 6 global collaborators. The repertoires were made available in a free public database intended to serve as a resource for research on the immune response to SARS-CoV-2. Sample metadata almost always included a de-identified subject ID, COVID-19 status, age in years and sex. Where available, HLA class I and class II types were taken from metadata supplied by the sample provider and were not determined by assay-based typing. The prospective study material was composed of cDNA or gDNA derived from T cells, B-cell-depleted T cells, or PBMCs.

The table lists this clone with a few counts. What this receptor recognizes is not known. No qualities accompany the bases; no much larger clone lies one base away. The CDR3, from cysteine to phenylalanine, totals 18 residues. The DNA shown is the 54-base CDR3, in frame from base 1. The germline V and J ends show losses of 5 bases and 0 bases respectively, and no gene match explains 12 bases of the junction. CDR1 and CDR2, looked up from the germline V gene (reference sequence), are MNHEY and SMNVEV. TCRbeta CDR3 regions were amplified from genomic DNA using the immunoSEQ Assay, a bias-controlled multiplex PCR. Under the source paper's analysis protocol: The number of nucleated cells in each sample was estimated from the amplification of reference gene primers within the assay. To quantify the absolute abundance of each unique TCRbeta CDR3 rearrangement, sequence reads were collapsed and filtered. For each sample, productive Simpson clonality was calculated by taking the square root of Simpson's diversity index across productive rearrangements. TCRdb took this table from immuneACCESS and kept in-frame rearrangements with V and J called. Such tables lack part of the clones; where checked against another copy, unresolved V genes explain under half of the gap, and the rest is unexplained. V and J calls plus clone size are reproduced from that table; the DNA served to infer D and trimming. The table for this sample lists tens of thousands of clones; around 80% of them were counted only once. Of the sample, approximately 1.3% falls within the top ten clones.

Overall study outcomes, separate from this receptor: The quantity of clinical and demographic metadata differed by source and by participant and was supplied without curation.

Whole blood was collected in K2EDTA tubes by collaborating institutions according to the institutions' own protocols. Collaborator samples were shipped for TCRbeta analysis as frozen whole blood, isolated PBMCs, or DNA extracted from either sample type. Rearrangement joined TRBV27 to TRBJ2-1; 8 junctional bases match TRBD2. The clonotype originates from a woman of 80 years or more with acute or convalescent COVID-19. The sample comprised peripheral blood. This receptor has the CDR3 CASSTRGSGTGSYNEQFF. The nucleotide sequence is TGTGCCAGCAGTACCCGGGGTAGCGGGACGGGCTCCTACAATGAGCAGTTCTTC.